A single TCR beta chain is shown here with its context. The junction departs from germline at one end; a sequencing error may be responsible. This CDR3 comprises 16 residues. Germline V gene lookup returns CDR1 SEHNR and CDR2 FQNEAQ (reference sequence). The data derive from a study of blood T cells in healthy people across ages. PCR was performed a second time for about 6 to 12 cycles using a sample-barcoded 5' primer and a J-beta primer mix. TCRdb recomputed calls from the 5' RACE reads with MiXCR, one row per CDR3 protein. The sample lists 1,500,000 or so distinct CDR3 sequences, around 59% seen once, with about 6.7% in the top ten.

The chain combines TRBV7-9 with TRBJ2-3; weak D call: TRBD2 (6 bases). This receptor was obtained from a man aged 18-30 years in good health. The sample was blood. The CDR3 nucleotides are TGTGTCAGCAGCTTTCCGGGGGTCGACCCCACAGATACGCAGTATTTT. This encodes CVSSFPGVDPTDTQYF. Drawing the rest from reference TRBV7-9 and TRBJ2-3, the complete variable domain is DTGVSQNPRHKITKRGQNVTFRCDPISEHNRLYWYRQTLGQGPEFLTYFQNEAQLEKSRLLSDRFSAERPKGSFSTLEIQRTEQGDSAMYLCVSSFPGVDPTDTQYFGPGTRLTVL.